Following are 30 T cell receptor beta chains from one sample sequenced in a study of HIV-infected children after antiretroviral therapy interruption (dated by TCRdb to between 2018 and 2021). The sample's treatment or condition label, in plain terms: PENTA 11 planned treatment interruption arm or continuous ART arm. Library generation was performed with 3' RACE. Sequencing was performed on an Illumina MiSeq. TCR libraries were constructed from RNA with a 3' RACE protocol that used unique molecular identifiers to correct for PCR amplification bias. TCRdb cleaned the public reads at Q25 with fastp, built clones with MiXCR and kept in-frame beta chains. When rows share a CDR3 protein, they turn into one entry using the most common DNA and genes. Counted in this sample were 70,000 to 90,000 distinct CDR3 sequences; 6% to 8.5% of them appeared once. The ten largest clones represent 0.9% to 1.4% of the sample.

The material sequenced was CD45RA+ CD4+ T cells from PBMCs, pooled from several time points, taken from a donor given antiretroviral therapy, either interrupted or continuous. The cell subset or site label here, explained by the study, means: naive CD4+ CD45RA+ CD45RO- T cells. The source of these receptors is a pool of human donors with HIV.

This clonotype was seen only once. The chain uses TRBV16 and TRBJ1-1; maybe TRBD1 (5 bases). Trimming stripped 3 bases from V and 2 bases from J, with 19 bases between. Germline V lookup: CDR1 KGHSY, CDR2 FQNENV. The CDR3 runs to 17 residues. The chain's CDR3 is CASSHSSSNRLNTEAFF. For the CDR3, the DNA is TGTGCCAGCAGCCATTCCAGCTCAAACAGGCTAAACACTGAAGCTTTCTTT.

This clonotype was seen only a few times. The chain has TRBV20-1 and TRBJ2-7, with 7 bases that match TRBD2. Germline CDR1 reads DFQATT; CDR2 reads SNEGSKA (reference sequence). V was clipped by 0 bases and J by 2 bases; unmatched bases: 7. CDR3 size: 15 residues. The CDR3 coding sequence is TGCAGTGCTAGAGATTTTAAGCGGGGACCCTACGAGCAGTACTTC. Protein: CSARDFKRGPYEQYF.

This clonotype was observed many times. The chain links TRBV10-3 to TRBJ2-5; TRBD2 agrees at 13 bases. CDR3 length: 18 amino acids. V trimming: 5 bases; J trimming: 0 bases; junction bases outside the gene matches: 9. Germline loops: CDR1 ENHRY, CDR2 SYGVKD. The CDR3 DNA sequence: TGTGCCATCAGTCCAGGACTAGCGGGGGCGCCCAACCAAGAGACCCAGTACTTC. This sequence encodes CAISPGLAGAPNQETQYF.

The chain joins TRBV19 to TRBJ1-5; no clear D. V was clipped by 3 bases and J by 2 bases, with 11 bases between them. This CDR3 has 15 amino acids. The V gene's germline CDR1 is LNHDA and CDR2 SQIVND (reference sequence). CDR3 residues: CASSITPSRNQPQHF. CDR3 DNA: TGTGCCAGTAGTATCACCCCCTCGCGCAATCAGCCCCAGCATTTT.

The chain joins TRBV12-3 or TRBV12-4 to TRBJ1-1; D possibly corresponds to TRBD1 (6 bases). This CDR3 has 13 amino acids. Trimming left V 8 bases short and J 5 bases short, with 15 bases between. CDR3 in DNA: TGTGCCAGCGGGATCGGTCAGGGGACTGAAGCTTTCTTT. Its translation is CASGIGQGTEAFF.

This clonotype was picked up a small number of times. The CDR3 DNA reads TGTGCCAGTAAGGGGACAGGATCTGGAAACACCATATATTTT. Protein sequence: CASKGTGSGNTIYF. V is TRBV19 and J is TRBJ1-3, with 8 bases matching TRBD1. V gave up 7 bases and J gave up 1 base; unmatched junction bases: 3. This CDR3 is built from 14 residues. The germline V gene has CDR1 LNHDA and CDR2 SQIVND (reference sequence).

Many counts were recorded for this clonotype. The chain couples TRBV10-1 to TRBJ2-5; possibly TRBD2 for D (6 bases). The CDR3 runs to 15 residues. The V gene's germline CDR1 is WNHNN and CDR2 SYGVQD (reference sequence). V was trimmed by 0 bases and J by 4 bases, leaving 12 bases between them. The CDR3 loop is CASSESGTHGETQYF. In DNA form, the CDR3 reads TGCGCCAGCAGTGAGTCCGGGACTCACGGAGAGACCCAGTACTTC.

This clonotype has at least ten counts. The chain carries TRBV29-1 and TRBJ2-3; 8 nucleotides match TRBD1. V shed 4 bases, J shed 2 bases, and the junction held 8 bases outside the gene matches. CDR1 SQVTM and CDR2 ANQGSEA come from the germline V gene. The CDR3 is 15 residues long. Here the CDR3 reads CSVGRGTGPTDTQYF. CDR3 sequence (DNA): TGCAGCGTTGGGCGAGGGACAGGTCCCACAGATACGCAGTATTTT.

The sample holds many counts of this clonotype. This sequence joins TRBV2 and TRBJ2-7; D may be TRBD2 (5 bases). The germline V gene has CDR1 SNHLY and CDR2 FYNNEI. The CDR3 spans 12 residues. The V end was cut by 8 bases, the J end by 5 bases, with 13 bases between. DNA for the CDR3: TGTGCCAGCTCCAAGGCCGGGGACGAGCAGTACTTC. Its protein is CASSKAGDEQYF. Based on the CDR3 plus reference TRBV2 and TRBJ2-7, the full variable domain is EPEVTQTPSHQVTQMGQEVILRCVPISNHLYFYWYRQILGQKVEFLVSFYNNEISEKSEIFDDQFSVERPDGSNFTLKIRSTKLEDSAMYFCASSKAGDEQYFGPGTRLTVT.

This clonotype occurred many times. The chain couples TRBV5-1 to TRBJ1-1; perhaps TRBD1 as D (5 bases). The CDR3 totals 16 residues. V was clipped by 3 bases and J by 2 bases, with 17 bases between them. CDR1 and CDR2 from the germline V gene are SGHRS and YFSETQ. CDR3 sequence reads: CASSYEFKGPNTEAFF. The DNA for the CDR3 is TGCGCCAGCAGCTACGAATTCAAGGGACCCAACACTGAAGCTTTCTTT.

This clonotype was seen at least ten times. The chain recombines TRBV12-3 or TRBV12-4 with TRBJ1-2, with D unclear. Trimming took 6 bases from V and 3 from J, leaving 17 bases between them. CDR3 length: 15 residues. The CDR3 bases are TGTGCCAGCAGCCCCCACAAAAGGGCTTACTATGGCTACACCTTC. Its translation is CASSPHKRAYYGYTF.

The chain combines TRBV19 with TRBJ2-1, with D hard to call. This CDR3 comprises 13 residues. The germline V gene has CDR1 LNHDA and CDR2 SQIVND (reference sequence). The V end was cut by 3 bases, the J end by 3 bases, with 6 bases between. CDR3 in DNA: TGTGCCAGTAGTATGGGCTACTACAATGAGCAGTTCTTC. The encoded protein is CASSMGYYNEQFF. Based on the CDR3 plus reference TRBV19 and TRBJ2-1, the full variable domain is DGGITQSPKYLFRKEGQNVTLSCEQNLNHDAMYWYRQDPGQGLRLIYYSQIVNDFQKGDIAEGYSVSREKKESFPLTVTSAQKNPTAFYLCASSMGYYNEQFFGPGTRLTVL.

This clonotype was found many times. The chain links TRBV6-5 to TRBJ2-7; D unresolved. Looked up from germline, CDR1 is MNHEY and CDR2 is SVGAGI. This CDR3 region has 12 residues. With 5 bases removed from V and 5 bases from J, the gap between germline ends came to 10 bases. CDR3 region: CASSDQRNEQYF. In DNA, the CDR3 is TGTGCCAGCAGTGACCAACGGAACGAGCAGTACTTC.

This clonotype was picked up many times. The chain links TRBV11-2 to TRBJ1-2; D perhaps matches TRBD1 (5 bases). The CDR3 consists of 15 residues. Germline assignment: CDR1 SGHAT and CDR2 FQNNGV. Trimming removed 1 base at V and 4 bases at J, with 13 bases between. The CDR3 DNA reads TGTGCCAGCAGCTTAGCAACGACCGGGGGCTATGGCTACACCTTC. Protein product: CASSLATTGGYGYTF.

This sequence joins TRBV2 and TRBJ2-1, with D perhaps TRBD1 (6 bases). The germline V gene has CDR1 SNHLY and CDR2 FYNNEI. The CDR3 totals 14 residues. The V end lost 6 bases, the J end lost 4 bases, and 13 bases lay between the germline ends. As DNA, the CDR3 is TGTGCCAGCAGGGCAGGGGCTGAATACAATGAGCAGTTCTTC. Its protein is CASRAGAEYNEQFF. Looking up the rest from reference TRBV2 and TRBJ2-1 gives the full variable domain: EPEVTQTPSHQVTQMGQEVILRCVPISNHLYFYWYRQILGQKVEFLVSFYNNEISEKSEIFDDQFSVERPDGSNFTLKIRSTKLEDSAMYFCASRAGAEYNEQFFGPGTRLTVL.

This clonotype appeared many times. The CDR3 protein is CASRLQGGGSPLHF. The CDR3 DNA follows: TGTGCCAGCAGGTTACAGGGAGGGGGTTCACCCCTCCACTTT. The chain carries TRBV12-3 or TRBV12-4 and TRBJ1-6; D is possibly TRBD1 (6 bases). The CDR3 is made up of 14 amino acids. The V end lost 6 bases, the J end lost 9 bases, and 15 bases lay between the germline ends.

This clonotype was found many times. V usage is TRBV10-3 and J usage is TRBJ2-1; no firm D call. Germline lookup yields CDR1 ENHRY and CDR2 SYGVKD. V gave up 11 bases and J gave up 0 bases, with 8 bases separating them. This CDR3 contains 12 residues. In nucleotides, the CDR3 is TGTGCCTTCGGTAGCTCCTACAATGAGCAGTTCTTC. Translated, it gives CAFGSSYNEQFF.

This clonotype was seen at least ten times. The V call is TRBV7-6, the J call TRBJ2-5, with D perhaps TRBD1 or TRBD2 (5 bases each). The CDR3 has 14 residues. The germline gives CDR1 SGHVS, CDR2 FNYEAQ. With 5 bases removed from V and 1 base from J, the gap between germline ends came to 11 bases. CDR3 in amino acids: CASSLGTTQETQYF. The DNA of the CDR3 is TGTGCCAGCAGCCTTGGGACGACCCAAGAGACCCAGTACTTC.

The V and J genes are TRBV2 and TRBJ2-7; D gene uncertain. Germline values: CDR1 SNHLY, CDR2 FYNNEI. This CDR3 region has 13 residues. With 6 bases removed from V and 0 bases from J, the gap between germline ends came to 9 bases. This CDR3 reads CASRRGLSYEQYF. CDR3 nucleotide sequence: TGTGCCAGCAGGAGAGGTCTCTCCTACGAGCAGTACTTC.

The chain carries TRBV20-1 and TRBJ2-3; D remains unclear. The CDR3 has 17 residues. Germline CDR1 reads DFQATT; CDR2 reads SNEGSKA (reference sequence). CDR3 sequence reads: CSVEDMEPSSSTDTQYF. CDR3 coding DNA: TGCAGCGTTGAAGATATGGAACCCTCATCAAGCACAGATACGCAGTATTTT.

The chain carries TRBV7-2 and TRBJ1-6, with D possibly TRBD1 on 5 matching bases. Trimming stripped 8 bases from V and 7 bases from J, with 21 bases between. The CDR3 extends over 16 amino acids. Germline CDR1 SGHTA, CDR2 FQGNSA. Written as DNA, the CDR3 is TGTGCCAGCGCAACGCCCGCAGGGCTAGTAAATTCACCCCTCCACTTT. Translation gives CASATPAGLVNSPLHF.

The chain is built from TRBV29-1 and TRBJ2-3; TRBD2 aligns across 10 bases. Germline assignment: CDR1 SQVTM and CDR2 ANQGSEA. There are 14 residues in the CDR3. V lost 8 bases to trimming and J lost 7 bases; unmatched junction nucleotides: 12. For the CDR3, the DNA is TGCAGCTTCATCGGGACTAGCGAGGGAAATACGCAGTATTTT. It encodes CSFIGTSEGNTQYF.

This clonotype occurred a few times. The chain joins TRBV7-6 to TRBJ2-5; no clear D. CDR3 size: 12 residues. The V end lost 5 bases, the J end lost 7 bases, and 11 bases lay between the germline ends. The germline V gene has CDR1 SGHVS and CDR2 FNYEAQ. The CDR3 DNA reads TGTGCCAGCAGCCCCCCCCTAGGGACCCAGTACTTC. Protein: CASSPPLGTQYF.

This clonotype was seen many times. The chain couples TRBV7-2 to TRBJ2-5; D not resolved. The CDR3 loop spans 15 amino acids. Trimming left V 1 base short and J 2 bases short, with 11 bases between. Germline CDR1 SGHTA, CDR2 FQGNSA. CDR3 DNA sequence: TGTGCCAGCAGCTTAGTATCAGACAATCAAGAGACCCAGTACTTC. This gives the protein CASSLVSDNQETQYF.

This clonotype was detected a few times. The rearrangement links TRBV4-2 to TRBJ2-2; 9 positions match TRBD2. CDR1 and CDR2 from the germline V gene are LGHNA and YNFKEQ. With 3 bases clipped from V and 6 bases from J, the junction kept 8 bases outside the gene matches. CDR3 length equals 16 residues. For the CDR3, the DNA is TGTGCCAGCAGCCACGATGCGGGGGGGCGTTCCGGGGAGCTGTTTTTT. Translated, it gives CASSHDAGGRSGELFF.

In its sample, this clonotype was seen many times. The rearrangement uses TRBV6-2 or TRBV6-3 and TRBJ2-3; possibly TRBD2 for D (5 bases). V gave up 5 bases and J gave up 2 bases, with 17 bases separating them. Germline-derived CDR1 and CDR2 are MNHEY and SVGEGT. The CDR3 runs 16 residues. The CDR3 region has the DNA TGTGCCAGCAGTCCCGGAAGACATAGCGCCACAGATACGCAGTATTTT. Translating gives CASSPGRHSATDTQYF.

This clonotype was seen repeatedly, ten times or more. This rearrangement joins TRBV19 to TRBJ1-6; no clear D gene. The CDR3 spans 13 residues. The V end was cut by 2 bases, the J end by 13 bases, with 12 bases between. CDR1 LNHDA and CDR2 SQIVND come from the germline V gene (reference sequence). The CDR3 sequence: CASSINPPAPLHF. CDR3 DNA: TGTGCCAGTAGTATAAATCCCCCAGCGCCCCTCCACTTT.

In this sample, this clonotype turned up many times. The chain uses TRBV10-3 and TRBJ2-7; possibly TRBD1 or TRBD2 for D (5 bases each). The CDR3 has 15 amino acids. Germline CDR1 ENHRY, CDR2 SYGVKD. The germline V and J ends were trimmed by 0 bases and 6 bases, with 15 bases remaining between them. The CDR3 DNA follows: TGTGCCATCAGTGAGTCGAGGCCTTTTGGGGGCGAGCAGTACTTC. As protein: CAISESRPFGGEQYF.

This clonotype showed up many times. The chain combines TRBV7-9 with TRBJ1-1; perhaps TRBD1 as D (6 bases). The CDR3 loop spans 14 amino acids. The V gene lost 5 bases and the J gene lost 6 bases, with 16 bases spanning the gap. Germline assignment: CDR1 SEHNR and CDR2 FQNEAQ (reference sequence). The CDR3 spells CASSSKGGWSEAFF. In DNA, the CDR3 is TGTGCCAGCAGCAGCAAGGGGGGCTGGTCTGAAGCTTTCTTT.

This clonotype was found a few times. The CDR3 DNA is TGTGCCAGCAGCCAAGTCGGGACAGTCGACACCATATATTTT. This translates into CASSQVGTVDTIYF. The rearrangement uses TRBV3-1 and TRBJ1-3, with 7 bases matching TRBD1. Germline CDR1 and CDR2: LGHDT and YNNKEL (reference sequence). The junction had 5 bases not matched to a gene; V was cut back by 1 base and J by 8 bases. There are 14 residues in the CDR3.